This T cell receptor beta chain came from a study of blood T cell repertoires in COVID-19. Turning to the study itself: PBMCs, B-cell-depleted T cells, or T cells provided the cDNA or gDNA that made up the material.

Original analysis: Estimated nucleated cell counts came from reference gene primer amplification. Profiling relied on immunoSEQ multiplex PCR, and the TCRdb table lists in-frame clones only, not all of them. The V and J calls and the clone size are those of that table, but D and trimming were determined from the DNA. Of under 300,000 clones listed, about 85% are singletons. The participants were between roughly 18 and 90 years old and came from under 25 US areas. Participants had their cohort set by participant-reported clinical history. The CDR3 spans 15 residues. The germline CDR1 and CDR2 sequences are MNHEY and SVGAGI. With V trimmed by 6 bases and J by 2 bases, 4 bases remained unmatched.

The clonotype comes from a woman under 40 with acute COVID-19. Material: PBMCs or T cells enriched from blood (not recorded which). This chain joins TRBV6-5 and TRBJ2-5, with 12 bases lining up with TRBD2. The CDR3 sequence is CASSLLAGGQETQYF. In DNA, the CDR3 is TGTGCCAGCAGCTTACTAGCGGGGGGACAAGAGACCCAGTACTTC.